The clone carrying this T cell receptor beta chain appeared a few times. As for treatment: oral pan-JAK inhibitor, 5-10 mg twice daily. Sequencing used cDNA as its template, made by extracting RNA and reverse transcribing it. Clones were read by immunoSEQ multiplex PCR, and TCRdb kept only the in-frame ones, dropping some. The data show around 210,000 clones, with 64% seen just once and around 4.3% held by the top ten. These data are taken from a study of CD8+ T cells in alopecia areata. The CDR3 spans 15 residues. V dropped 4 bases and J dropped 3; count of bases not matched to a gene: 6. From germline, CDR1 is LGHNA and CDR2 YNFKEQ.

The clonotype was recovered from a human donor with alopecia areata. This specimen consisted of CD4+ T cells sorted from blood, obtained at week 4, from a patient treated with tofacitinib. The V gene is TRBV4-2, the J gene TRBJ2-3; 8 bases agree with TRBD2. As DNA, the CDR3 is TGTGCCAGCAGCCGAGCGGGGGTTGAGACAGATACGCAGTATTTT. This sequence encodes CASSRAGVETDTQYF.